The 26 T cell receptor beta chains below were found in one sample sequenced in a study of cytotoxic CD8 clonotypes in ibrutinib-treated CLL. Sequencing was performed with immunoSEQ multiplex PCR; in TCRdb, only in-frame clones are kept and a portion is missing. The data contain about 68,000 clones, around 68% of them seen just once; the ten biggest clones take up approximately 6%. The sequenced sample was PBMCs, obtained after 12 months of ibrutinib treatment. The receptors originated from a human donor with chronic lymphocytic leukemia.

This chain joins TRBV6-5 and TRBJ1-2, with a possible D match to TRBD1 (5 bases). In germline, CDR1 is MNHEY, CDR2 SVGAGI. This CDR3 spans 12 amino acids. The germline V and J ends were trimmed by 0 bases and 8 bases, with 7 bases remaining between them. In DNA, the CDR3 is TGTGCCAGCAGTTACTCGAAGGGGGGCTACACCTTC. Its protein is CASSYSKGGYTF.

A remark on this clone: In the same sample, other DNA sequences code for this CDR3. The chain uses TRBV5-1 and TRBJ2-3; the D is unclear. The CDR3 has 15 residues. CDR1 and CDR2 (germline): SGHRS, YFSETQ. Trimming took 0 bases from V and 2 from J, leaving 10 bases between them. This chain's CDR3 is CASSLGLSSTDTQYF. CDR3 DNA sequence: TGCGCCAGCAGCTTGGGGCTTTCCTCCACAGATACGCAGTATTTT. Combining the CDR3 with reference TRBV5-1 and TRBJ2-3 gives the whole variable domain KAGVTQTPRYLIKTRGQQVTLSCSPISGHRSVSWYQQTPGQGLQFLFEYFSETQRNKGNFPGRFSGRQFSNSRSEMNVSTLELGDSALYLCASSLGLSSTDTQYFGPGTRLTVL.

V and J are TRBV4-2 and TRBJ2-1; D is perhaps TRBD2 (6 bases). V dropped 0 bases and J dropped 4 bases, with 13 bases sitting between them. This CDR3 spans 16 amino acids. Germline lookup yields CDR1 LGHNA and CDR2 YNFKEQ. CDR3 sequence (DNA): TGTGCCAGCAGCCAAGAAAGGGGAGGACGGTACAATGAGCAGTTCTTC. This encodes CASSQERGGRYNEQFF.

The J gene is TRBJ2-1, the V gene TRBV9; D tentatively fits TRBD1 or TRBD2 (5 bases each). The CDR3 has 13 amino acids. V lost 4 bases and J lost 4, with 9 bases in between. The germline V gene has CDR1 SGDLS and CDR2 YYNGEE. CDR3 coding DNA: TGTGCCAGCAGCACCGGGACGTACAATGAGCAGTTCTTC. It is translated as CASSTGTYNEQFF.

The chain uses TRBV15 and TRBJ2-4, with no clear D. Deletions cut 3 bases from V and 0 bases from J, with 15 bases between. Per germline, CDR1 LNHNV and CDR2 YYDKDF (reference sequence). CDR3 length: 17 amino acids. The CDR3 DNA reads as TGTGCCACCAGCAGGAACGACCAAGCGCGAGCCAAAAACATTCAGTACTTC. Residues: CATSRNDQARAKNIQYF. Full variable domain (outside the CDR3, taken from reference TRBV15 and TRBJ2-4): DAMVIQNPRYQVTQFGKPVTLSCSQTLNHNVMYWYQQKSSQAPKLLFHYYDKDFNNEADTPDNFQSRRPNTSFCFLDIRSPGLGDTAMYLCATSRNDQARAKNIQYFGAGTRLSVL.

The V and J genes are TRBV4-3 and TRBJ1-5; D might be TRBD1 (6 bases). V was pared by 1 base and J by 4 bases, with 20 bases between. This CDR3 is 18 amino acids long. Looked up from germline, CDR1 is LGHNA and CDR2 is YSLEER. CDR3 region: CASSQVAGAGTLNQPQHF. CDR3 nucleotides: TGCGCCAGCAGCCAAGTAGCAGGGGCCGGGACACTAAATCAGCCCCAGCATTTT.

This clone occurred a few times. The chain employs TRBV7-9 and TRBJ2-7; 7 bases align to TRBD1. With V trimmed by 5 bases and J by 3 bases, 13 bases remained unmatched. This CDR3 is built from 16 residues. Germline V gives CDR1 SEHNR, CDR2 FQNEAQ (reference sequence). DNA for the CDR3: TGTGCCAGCAGCCCACGACAGGGCACCACCGGCTACGAGCAGTACTTC. Translated, it gives CASSPRQGTTGYEQYF.

The V gene is TRBV25-1, the J gene TRBJ1-2; D is possibly TRBD1 (6 bases). The CDR3 consists of 14 residues. V lost 3 bases and J 8 bases, leaving 16 bases between the germline ends. The germline V gene encodes CDR1 MGHDK and CDR2 SYGVNS. CDR3 protein: CASSDLPQGKGYTF. CDR3 sequence (DNA): TGTGCCAGCAGTGACCTACCACAGGGTAAAGGCTACACCTTC.

This clone was counted only a few times. This sequence joins TRBV11-2 and TRBJ1-2; D gene uncertain. The CDR3 is 13 amino acids. In germline, CDR1 is SGHAT, CDR2 FQNNGV. V lost 6 bases and J 8 bases, leaving 16 bases between the germline ends. The CDR3 DNA sequence: TGTGCCAGCAGTCGGGCGTCTCTATACGGCTACACCTTC. Its translation: CASSRASLYGYTF.

V and J are TRBV28 and TRBJ2-1; 13 bases are shared with TRBD2. This CDR3 spans 18 amino acids. Looked up from germline, CDR1 is MDHEN and CDR2 is SYDVKM. The junction had 9 bases not matched to a gene; V was cut back by 5 bases and J by 2 bases. The CDR3: CASSTGTSGVHTYNEQFF. The DNA for the CDR3 is TGTGCCAGCAGTACCGGGACTAGCGGGGTGCACACCTACAATGAGCAGTTCTTC.

CDR3 in DNA: TGTGCCAGCAGCTACGGCCCAGCGCAAGAGACCCAGTACTTC. Translation: CASSYGPAQETQYF. The chain has TRBV5-6 and TRBJ2-5; D is uncertain. CDR1 SGHDT and CDR2 YYEEEE come from the germline V gene. V dropped 3 bases and J dropped 2 bases, with 11 bases sitting between them. The CDR3 is 14 residues long. The entire variable domain, with the rest obtained from reference TRBV5-6 and TRBJ2-5, is as follows: DAGVTQSPTHLIKTRGQQVTLRCSPKSGHDTVSWYQQALGQGPQFIFQYYEEEERQRGNFPDRFSGHQFPNYSSELNVNALLLGDSALYLCASSYGPAQETQYFGPGTRLLVL.

This chain uses TRBV6-1 with TRBJ1-2; 7 bases align to TRBD1. The CDR3 extends over 14 amino acids. The V gene's germline CDR1 is MNHNS and CDR2 SASEGT. The trim removed 6 bases at V and 4 bases at J, leaving 8 bases unmatched. As DNA, the CDR3 is TGTGCCAGCAGAAATAAAGGGGGCGGCTATGGCTACACCTTC. Protein: CASRNKGGGYGYTF.

The chain recombines TRBV29-1 with TRBJ2-7; 8 nucleotides match TRBD1. V gave up 4 bases and J gave up 1 base; unmatched junction bases: 3. The CDR3 is 13 residues long. Germline V CDR1 and CDR2: SQVTM, ANQGSEA. The CDR3 loop is CSVGGTGSYEQYF. CDR3 coding DNA: TGCAGCGTTGGAGGGACAGGTTCCTACGAGCAGTACTTC.

This chain links TRBV30 with TRBJ2-3; D possibly corresponds to TRBD1 (5 bases). V was clipped by 2 bases and J by 7 bases, with 19 bases between them. The CDR3 is 15 residues long. CDR1 is GTSNPN and CDR2 is SVGIG in the germline V gene (reference sequence). The DNA of the CDR3 is TGTGCCTGGAGTTTTACGACCCGACAGTCGAATACGCAGTATTTT. It codes for CAWSFTTRQSNTQYF.

This clone has just one count. V gene TRBV6-1 combines with J gene TRBJ2-1; D ambiguous. The CDR3 consists of 15 residues. V was pared by 2 bases and J by 0 bases, with 8 bases between. Germline V gene sequence: CDR1 MNHNS, CDR2 SASEGT. The CDR3 DNA reads as TGTGCCAGCAGTGAACCTGTGTACTCCTACAATGAGCAGTTCTTC. This translates into CASSEPVYSYNEQFF.

The J gene is TRBJ2-2, the V gene TRBV19; D is perhaps TRBD2 (5 bases). V was shortened by 5 bases and J by 6 bases, with 13 bases between the two germline ends. Per germline, CDR1 LNHDA and CDR2 SQIVND (reference sequence). The CDR3 covers 14 residues. CDR3 in DNA: TGTGCCAGTAGTCCGCAACGAGGGTCCGGGGAGCTGTTTTTT. Translated, it gives CASSPQRGSGELFF.

J is TRBJ1-1 and V is TRBV15, with D hard to call. The CDR3 consists of 14 residues. The ends were cut back, 5 bases at V and 4 bases at J, with 14 bases in the middle. Germline V gene data show CDR1 as LNHNV and CDR2 as YYDKDF (reference sequence). The CDR3 DNA reads TGTGCCACCAGCGGGATGGGGTGGGGCACTGAAGCTTTCTTT. Amino acid sequence: CATSGMGWGTEAFF.

The V gene is TRBV19, the J gene TRBJ2-1, with 12 bases that match TRBD2. V lost 4 bases to trimming and J lost 2 bases; unmatched junction nucleotides: 0. There are 15 residues in the CDR3. Germline assignment: CDR1 LNHDA and CDR2 SQIVND (reference sequence). In DNA form, the CDR3 reads TGTGCCAGTAGTAGACTAGCGGGGGCCTACAATGAGCAGTTCTTC. Translating gives CASSRLAGAYNEQFF. The whole variable domain, filled in from reference TRBV19 and TRBJ2-1, reads DGGITQSPKYLFRKEGQNVTLSCEQNLNHDAMYWYRQDPGQGLRLIYYSQIVNDFQKGDIAEGYSVSREKKESFPLTVTSAQKNPTAFYLCASSRLAGAYNEQFFGPGTRLTVL.

This clone was picked up a small number of times. The V gene is TRBV13, the J gene TRBJ2-7; the match to TRBD2 covers 16 bases. Germline CDR1 is PRHDT and CDR2 is FYEKMQ (reference sequence). The CDR3 is 17 residues long. Trimming took 5 bases from V and 6 from J; bases not matched to a gene: 10. The CDR3 is CASSLPGLAGGQGEQYF. The CDR3 DNA follows: TGTGCCAGCAGCCTGCCGGGACTAGCGGGGGGGCAAGGCGAGCAGTACTTC.

This chain uses TRBV5-4 with TRBJ1-2; D unresolved. From germline, CDR1 is SGHNT and CDR2 YYREEE (reference sequence). The CDR3 length is 12 residues. V lost 2 bases and J lost 7, with 9 bases in between. CDR3 in amino acids: CASSFPVSGYTF. As DNA, the CDR3 is TGTGCCAGCAGCTTCCCGGTTAGTGGCTACACCTTC. The full variable domain, in which reference TRBV5-4 and TRBJ1-2 provide the parts outside the CDR3, is ETGVTQSPTHLIKTRGQQVTLRCSSQSGHNTVSWYQQALGQGPQFIFQYYREEENGRGNFPPRFSGLQFPNYSSELNVNALELDDSALYLCASSFPVSGYTFGSGTRLTVV.

V and J are TRBV19 and TRBJ2-1; 14 positions match TRBD2. Germline CDR1 is LNHDA and CDR2 is SQIVND (reference sequence). The CDR3 extends over 14 amino acids. V shed 6 bases, J shed 9 bases, and the junction held 4 bases outside the gene matches. The CDR3 protein is CASSPGTSGGEQFF. CDR3 nucleotides: TGTGCCAGTAGCCCAGGGACTAGCGGGGGTGAGCAGTTCTTC.

The chain joins TRBV30 to TRBJ1-1; the D is unclear. Trimming left V 3 bases short and J 0 bases short, with 8 bases between. CDR1 is GTSNPN, CDR2 SVGIG, per germline (reference sequence). The CDR3 contains 13 residues. The CDR3 coding sequence is TGTGCCTGGAGACGAGGGATGAACACTGAAGCTTTCTTT. It specifies CAWRRGMNTEAFF.

A few counts support this clone. The J gene is TRBJ2-7, the V gene TRBV10-3; D possibly corresponds to TRBD1 (6 bases). CDR3 size: 11 residues. Trimming removed 10 bases at V and 4 bases at J, with 11 bases between. CDR1 and CDR2 (germline): ENHRY, SYGVKD. CDR3 DNA: TGTGCCACAGGGGTACGATACGAGCAGTACTTC. This gives the protein CATGVRYEQYF.

The chain recombines TRBV15 with TRBJ1-6; no clear D. V lost 1 base and J lost 3, with 10 bases in between. The germline V gene encodes CDR1 LNHNV and CDR2 YYDKDF (reference sequence). This CDR3 comprises 16 residues. CDR3 nucleotides: TGTGCCACCAGCAGAGTGGGAGTTGACTATAATTCACCCCTCCACTTT. Its protein is CATSRVGVDYNSPLHF.

The rearrangement links TRBV7-9 to TRBJ1-5; tentative D call: TRBD1 (6 bases). Trimming took off 1 base at V and 2 bases at J, with 9 bases between the two ends. Per germline, CDR1 SEHNR and CDR2 FQNEAQ (reference sequence). The CDR3 runs 15 residues. The CDR3 sequence is CASSLEGGGNQPQHF. In DNA form, the CDR3 reads TGTGCCAGCAGCTTAGAGGGGGGAGGCAATCAGCCCCAGCATTTT.

As concerns this clone: Other nucleotide sequences in the sample specify the same CDR3. The chain carries TRBV7-9 and TRBJ2-3; 9 bases are shared with TRBD2. The CDR3 loop spans 14 amino acids. The ends lost 2 bases at V and 6 bases at J; junction bases unmatched: 3. CDR1 is SEHNR, CDR2 FQNEAQ, per germline (reference sequence). DNA for the CDR3: TGTGCCAGCAGCTTAACCCTAGCGGGGGATACGCAGTATTTT. Translated, it gives CASSLTLAGDTQYF.